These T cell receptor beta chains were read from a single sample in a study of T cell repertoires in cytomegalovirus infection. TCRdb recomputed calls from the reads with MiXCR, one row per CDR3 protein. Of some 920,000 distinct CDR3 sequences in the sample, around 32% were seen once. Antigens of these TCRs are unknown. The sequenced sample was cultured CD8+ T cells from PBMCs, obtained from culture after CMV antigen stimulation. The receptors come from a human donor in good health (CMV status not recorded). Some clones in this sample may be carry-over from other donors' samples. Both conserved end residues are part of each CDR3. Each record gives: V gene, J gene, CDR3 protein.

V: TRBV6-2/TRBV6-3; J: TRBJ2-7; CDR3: CASSYTGLAREQYF
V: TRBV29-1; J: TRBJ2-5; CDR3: CSVPSWETQYF
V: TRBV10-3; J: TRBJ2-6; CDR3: CAISEYRQTPRGELTGANVLTF
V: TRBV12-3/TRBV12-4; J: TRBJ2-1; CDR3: CASSLWTSGGPEQFF
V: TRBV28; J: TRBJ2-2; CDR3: CASSQRTESTGELFF
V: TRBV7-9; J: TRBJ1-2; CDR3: CASSNTGGNYGYTF
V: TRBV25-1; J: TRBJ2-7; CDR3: CASSEWEGTGVDEQYF
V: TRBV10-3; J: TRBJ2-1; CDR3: CAISAPTGYFSSYNEQFF
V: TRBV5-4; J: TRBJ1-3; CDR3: CASSLGSLSSGNTIYF
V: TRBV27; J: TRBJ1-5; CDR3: CASSRRGSSNQPQHF
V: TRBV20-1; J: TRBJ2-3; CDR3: CSAVTGSTDTQYF
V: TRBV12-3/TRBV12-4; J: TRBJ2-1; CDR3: CASSFDLTSSRSYNEQFF
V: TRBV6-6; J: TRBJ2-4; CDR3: CASSVGADPPAKNIQYF
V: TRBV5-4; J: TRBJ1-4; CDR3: CASSSSTTNEKLFF
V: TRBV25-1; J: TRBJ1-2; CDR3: CASKGQGAGPSGYTF
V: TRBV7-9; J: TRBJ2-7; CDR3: CASSFSSLRDRYEQYF
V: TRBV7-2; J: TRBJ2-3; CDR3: CASSLTLAGGRTDTQYF
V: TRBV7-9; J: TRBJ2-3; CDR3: CAIPSSRQPGLAYF
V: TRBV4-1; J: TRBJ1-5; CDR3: CASSRLLLHQPQHF
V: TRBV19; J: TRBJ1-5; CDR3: CASRPPDSNQPQHF
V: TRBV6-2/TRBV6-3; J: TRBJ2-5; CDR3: CASSEYQGAGETQYF
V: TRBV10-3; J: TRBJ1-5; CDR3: CAISSGQGASPQHF
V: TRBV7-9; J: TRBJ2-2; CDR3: CASSHAGYTGELFF
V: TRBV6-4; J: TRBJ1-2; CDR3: CASSDSQGYGYTF
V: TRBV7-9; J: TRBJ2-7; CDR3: CASSLDGSYEQYF
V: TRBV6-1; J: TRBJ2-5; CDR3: CASSYPEVARSQSQETQYF
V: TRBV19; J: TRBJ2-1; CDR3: CASSGDSVVYNEQFF
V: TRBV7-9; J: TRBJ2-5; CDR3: CASSRRQGIGEETQYF
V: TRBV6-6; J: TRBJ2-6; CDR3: CASSSNPGANVLTF
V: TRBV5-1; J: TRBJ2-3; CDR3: CASNLFTSGGFADTQYF
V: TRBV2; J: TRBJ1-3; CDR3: CASVGGYRDDGNTIYF
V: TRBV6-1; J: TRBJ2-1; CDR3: CASSPTNYNEQFF
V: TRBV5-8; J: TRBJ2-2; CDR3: CASSWQGAHGELFF
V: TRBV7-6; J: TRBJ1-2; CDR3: CASSLSSQGDGYTF
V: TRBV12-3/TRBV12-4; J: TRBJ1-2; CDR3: CASSETTGLDYGYTF
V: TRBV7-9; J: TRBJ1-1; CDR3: CASSPDRSTGFGAEAFF
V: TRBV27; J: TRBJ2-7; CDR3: CASSLGTAGYEQYF
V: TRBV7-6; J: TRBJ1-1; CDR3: CASSGGQGTEAFF
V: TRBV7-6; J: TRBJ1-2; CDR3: CASSVTRGGQKNYGYTF
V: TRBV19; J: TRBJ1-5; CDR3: CANSAGPYQPQHF
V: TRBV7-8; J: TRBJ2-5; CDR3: CASSLAPDRGMRETQYF
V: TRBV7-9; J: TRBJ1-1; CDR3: CASSSQVDHRDTEAFF
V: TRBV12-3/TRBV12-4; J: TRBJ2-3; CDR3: CASGGDTQYF
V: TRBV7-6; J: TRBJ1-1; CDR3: CASSSQQGLVINTEAFF
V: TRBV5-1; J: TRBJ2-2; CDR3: CASSSQLTGTEETGELFF
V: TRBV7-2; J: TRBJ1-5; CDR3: CASGGGQPQHF
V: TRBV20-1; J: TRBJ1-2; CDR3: CSAGRTGSKYGYTF
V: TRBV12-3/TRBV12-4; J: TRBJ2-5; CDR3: CASSPRGAGGRETQYF
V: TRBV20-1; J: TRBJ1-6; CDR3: CSARGEDRGKNSPLHF
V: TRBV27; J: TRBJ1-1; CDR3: CASSFRQVNTEAFF
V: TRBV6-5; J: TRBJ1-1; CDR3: CASSYLLNTEAFF
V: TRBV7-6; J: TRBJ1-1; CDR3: CASSFERRTEAFF
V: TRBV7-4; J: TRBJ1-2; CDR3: CASSSRQAIYGYTF
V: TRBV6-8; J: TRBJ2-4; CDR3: CASSYSHTIPGGIQYF
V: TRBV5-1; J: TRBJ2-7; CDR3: CASSLVSSGGPSEQYF
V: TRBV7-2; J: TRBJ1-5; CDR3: CASSLERTGVQPQHF
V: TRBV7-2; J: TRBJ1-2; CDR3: CASSSPRDSVLGSYTF
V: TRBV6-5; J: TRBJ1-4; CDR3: CASSYSITLGEKLFF